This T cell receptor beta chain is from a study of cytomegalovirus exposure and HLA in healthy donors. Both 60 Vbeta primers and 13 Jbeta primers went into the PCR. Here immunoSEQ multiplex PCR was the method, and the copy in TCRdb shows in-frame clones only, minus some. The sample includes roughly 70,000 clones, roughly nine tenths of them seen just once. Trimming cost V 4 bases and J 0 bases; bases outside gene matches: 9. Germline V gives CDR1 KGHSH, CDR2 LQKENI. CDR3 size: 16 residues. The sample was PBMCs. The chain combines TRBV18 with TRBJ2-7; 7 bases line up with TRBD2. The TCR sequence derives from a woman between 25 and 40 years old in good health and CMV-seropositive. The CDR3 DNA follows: TGTGCCAGCTCACGCCTGACTAGCACTTTCTCCTACGAGCAGTACTTC. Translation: CASSRLTSTFSYEQYF.